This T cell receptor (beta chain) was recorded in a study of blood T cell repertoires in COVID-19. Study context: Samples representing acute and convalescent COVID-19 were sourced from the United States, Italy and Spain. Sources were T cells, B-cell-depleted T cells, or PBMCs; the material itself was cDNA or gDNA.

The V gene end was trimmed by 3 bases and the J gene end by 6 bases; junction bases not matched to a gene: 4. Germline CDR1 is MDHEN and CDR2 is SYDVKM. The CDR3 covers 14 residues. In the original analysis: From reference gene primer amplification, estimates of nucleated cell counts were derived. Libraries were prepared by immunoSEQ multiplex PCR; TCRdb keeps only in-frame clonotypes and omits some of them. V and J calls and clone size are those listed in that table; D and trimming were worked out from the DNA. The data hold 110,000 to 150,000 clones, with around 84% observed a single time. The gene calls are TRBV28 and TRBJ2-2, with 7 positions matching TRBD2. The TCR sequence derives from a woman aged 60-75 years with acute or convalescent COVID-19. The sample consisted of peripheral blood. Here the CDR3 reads CASSFGGGAGELFF. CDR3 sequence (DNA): TGTGCCAGCAGTTTTGGGGGGGGAGCCGGGGAGCTGTTTTTT.